This paragraph reports one T cell receptor (beta chain). Method: immunoSEQ multiplex PCR; TCRdb's copy keeps in-frame clones and lacks some. The table shows around 98,000 clones, with approximately 84% occurring only once. J lost 0 bases, V lost 3 bases, and 7 bases had no gene match. The CDR3 runs 16 residues. Germline V gene lookup returns CDR1 LNHDA and CDR2 SQIVND (reference sequence). The data stem from a study of cytomegalovirus exposure and HLA in healthy donors. The material sequenced was PBMCs. The TCR sequence derives from a young man in good health and CMV-seropositive. The rearrangement joins TRBV19 to TRBJ1-1, with 7 bases that match TRBD1. CDR3 sequence (DNA): TGTGCCAGTAGTATTAATACAGGGGCAATGAACACTGAAGCTTTCTTT. Residues: CASSINTGAMNTEAFF.